Each of the 5 T cell receptor beta chains below was sequenced from the same sample in a study of technical replicates of blood from a few donors. Method: immunoSEQ multiplex PCR; TCRdb's copy keeps in-frame clones and lacks some. Among about 97,000 clones listed, roughly 94% were seen once. Source material: T cells isolated from PBMCs. The receptor source for this set is a human donor in good health.

The chain employs TRBV21-1 and TRBJ2-5; TRBD1, the D gene given by the table, was not confirmed from the DNA. TRBV21-1 is listed as a pseudogene. The CDR3 sequence is 16 residues long. The CDR3 region is CASSKGQGHPQETQYF. In DNA, the CDR3 is TGTGCCAGCAGCAAGGGGCAGGGGCACCCCCAAGAGACCCAGTACTTC.

This clone occurred a few times. The rearrangement uses TRBV5-1 and TRBJ1-1; D is uncertain. V was shortened by 0 bases and J by 14 bases, with 5 bases between the two germline ends. In germline, CDR1 is SGHRS, CDR2 YFSETQ. The CDR3 sequence is 9 residues long. CDR3 sequence (DNA): TGCGCCAGCAGCTTGGAACAGTTCTTT. Protein: CASSLEQFF.

The chain recombines TRBV11-3 with TRBJ2-1, with 8 positions matching TRBD2. The CDR3 loop spans 15 amino acids. From germline, CDR1 is SGHNT and CDR2 YENEEA. Trimming took 6 bases from V and 3 from J; bases not matched to a gene: 7. Here the CDR3 reads CASSPTSGSYNEQFF. The DNA of the CDR3 is TGTGCCAGCAGTCCTACTAGCGGCAGCTACAATGAGCAGTTCTTC.

The chain uses TRBV30 and TRBJ2-7; weak D call: TRBD2 (5 bases). Per the germline V gene, CDR1 is GTSNPN and CDR2 is SVGIG (reference sequence). CDR3 size: 13 residues. Trimming stripped 5 bases from V and 2 bases from J, with 13 bases between. The CDR3 bases are TGTGCCTGGTCACCGGGATCGACCTACGAGCAGTACTTC. Amino acids: CAWSPGSTYEQYF.

The chain is built from TRBV9 and TRBJ1-3; D not certain. CDR1 SGDLS and CDR2 YYNGEE come from the germline V gene. The CDR3 runs to 14 residues. V dropped 2 bases and J dropped 6 bases, with 12 bases sitting between them. The CDR3 region has the DNA TGTGCCAGCAGCGTCGGAGGGTTTGCAAACACCATATATTTT. Protein sequence: CASSVGGFANTIYF.